This T cell receptor beta chain was retrieved from a study of response to subunit inactivated influenza vaccine (dated by TCRdb to the late 2010s). Broadly, across the study: Deep quantitative profiling of the T cell receptor repertoire was used in the study to follow responses to a trivalent subunit inactivated influenza vaccine.

Sequences KGHSH (CDR1) and LQKENI (CDR2) are obtained from the germline V gene. V is pared back by 6 bases and J by 0 bases, with 14 bases lying between the germline termini. Including the terminal cysteine and phenylalanine, the CDR3 comprises 15 residues. The read is trimmed to its CDR3 DNA, 45 bases read in frame from base 1. Points the paper makes about the study in general: The authors proposed that each seasonal influenza vaccination may bring in only a limited number of new T cells.

In regard to this clonotype: No cognate antigen has been identified for it. No much larger clonotype is one base removed from it; base qualities were not supplied.

Receptor libraries were prepared by RT-PCR. Sequencing was performed on an Illumina HiSeq 2500. TCRdb cleaned the public reads at Q25 with fastp, built clones with MiXCR and kept in-frame beta chains. Rows are combined by CDR3 protein, so each entry shows the most common genes and DNA. For this sample there are about 540,000 distinct CDR3 sequences; approximately 22% appear just once. The ten largest clones capture approximately 3% of the sample. These data also formed part of another study, on T cells expressing NK-cell markers. As that second paper reports: TCR beta cDNA libraries were made by 5'RACE template switching that added a universal primer site and unique molecular identifiers. Three sorted T-cell subsets (CD3+CD56+NKG2C+, CD3+CD56+NKG2C- and CD3+CD56-NKG2C+) from roughly eight donors had their TCR beta-chain repertoires profiled. Seven of the eight sequenced donors were HCMV-seropositive and one was HCMV-seronegative. In several experiments an anti-gammadeltaTCR antibody was added to restrict sorting to alphabetaTCR-expressing T cells. In about six donors, the dominant CD3+CD56+NKG2C+ clonotypes were found to rank among the top 10 CD8+ clonotypes and to make up 1.0-7.0% of CD8+ T cells. Those dominant clonotypes were again the most abundant among CD3+CD56-NKG2C+ cells in several donors, at roughly 25-65%. It remained unclear whether the expanded NKG2C-expressing T cell clones were specific for HCMV antigens. The eight sequenced donors were randomly selected healthy volunteers, three men and five women. A commercial ELISA kit detecting HCMV-specific IgG in serum was used to determine HCMV serostatus. Peripheral blood mononuclear cells were isolated from blood by Ficoll density gradient centrifugation. CD4+ and CD8+ T cells were isolated from PBMC by magnetic immunoseparation with Miltenyi isolation kits. cDNA synthesis was primed from the TCR beta constant segment, followed by two successive PCR amplification steps. Sequencing of the libraries produced 2 x 150 bp reads on Illumina HiSeq 2000/2500, MiSeq or NextSeq. MIGEC handled demultiplexing of the reads and grouping by UMI, while MiTCR was used to assemble and quantify clonotypes. To exclude erroneous sequences, only TCR cDNA sequences supported by at least two reads were retained. The tcR package was used for downstream repertoire analysis, and clonotypes were matched across fractions by CDR3 nucleotide sequence plus V segment. VDJmatch was used to annotate antigen specificity against VDJdb, with one amino acid substitution allowed in CDR3.

Sample: CD4+ T cells sorted from PBMCs, taken 11 to 12 days after vaccination. The TCR originated in a man aged 50-59 years who received an inactivated influenza vaccine. Donor details come from another sample of the same person, matched by shared clones. The chain links TRBV18 with TRBJ1-1; the D segment cannot be called with confidence. The CDR3: CASSREDGVNTEAFF. The bases read TGTGCCAGCTCGCGAGAGGACGGTGTGAACACTGAAGCTTTCTTT.